This T cell receptor (beta chain) was retrieved from a study of CD8 T cells in seronegative destructive rheumatoid arthritis (dated by TCRdb to 2018 to 2020). Broadly, across the study: At the time of sampling, biological drugs were being given to seven out of the eight CND-RA patients. Rather than undergoing new sequencing, the seropositive RA, seronegative RA and healthy control comparison cohorts were drawn from an earlier published TCRbeta dataset. Peripheral CD8+ TCRbeta repertoires were compared between CCP-negative destructive rheumatoid arthritis (CND-RA) patients and newly diagnosed seropositive RA, seronegative RA and healthy controls.

TCRbeta sequencing used genomic DNA from CD8+ cells, following the manufacturer's instructions. The immunoSEQ assay was used for TCRbeta sequencing, which was carried out at a genomics technology centre in Finland. Per the source publication's procedure: The clonotype tables produced by the immunoSEQ preprocessing pipeline were converted into VDJtools format, and any non-productive clonotypes were filtered out. Samples with fewer than 10,000 reads were excluded, the remaining samples were subsampled to 10,000 reads, and most of the eight CND-RA samples were retained. Using the VDJtools CalcDiversityStats function on data subsampled to 10,000 reads, the Shannon-Wiener, Simpson and clonality indices were calculated. To infer antigen specificity, non-singleton TCRbeta clonotypes were hard-matched against VDJdb, meaning no mismatches were allowed. CDR3 sequences that differed by a single amino acid (Hamming distance 1) were grouped into clusters that potentially share antigen targets. After each group was resampled to six samples, one-sided Fisher's exact tests checked public clonotypes for group enrichment, with the whole procedure repeated ten times. TCRdb mirrors the immuneACCESS table, restricted to in-frame sequences. Some clones are absent from its copies; in checked studies, under half trace to an unresolved V gene, and the reason for the others is unknown. The D gene and trimming were derived from the DNA, and the V and J assignments and clone size from that table. This sample gives about 13,000 clones in total; under 85% of them show up just once. The ten most abundant clones make up approximately 26% of the sample.

Paper-wide results and their limitations: Compared with controls and other RA subtypes, CND-RA repertoires contained more CMV-reactive and fewer influenza A-reactive CD8+ TCRbeta sequences. A distinct set of enriched public clonotypes appeared to be carried by CND-RA patients, and this finding was interpreted by the authors as support for a separate disease subset. Because no diagnostic samples were available, the TCR repertoire differences may partly reflect poor disease control over the years rather than being present at onset. The study acknowledged the small size of the CND-RA cohort as a limitation. Across the 120,000 or so clonotypes tested, no public clonotype enrichment survived Benjamini-Hochberg correction. Once age was adjusted for, the CD8+ TCRbeta repertoires of CND-RA patients appeared less diverse and more clonal than the repertoires of other RA subtypes.

The CND-RA patients tested negative on the clinical CCP2 antibody test, and joint destruction in these patients kept progressing despite active therapy. Every CND-RA patient had failed conventional anti-rheumatic therapy and showed typical joint destruction in the wrists and ankles. CND-RA patients were sampled not at diagnosis but after long disease histories, which in several cases spanned decades. Approximately 47 millilitres of EDTA-anticoagulated peripheral blood were drawn from each patient. Density gradient separation with Ficoll-Paque PLUS was used to isolate peripheral blood mononuclear cells. AutoMACS magnetic bead positive selection was used to isolate CD8+ cells from fresh or cryopreserved PBMCs, and purity was verified by flow cytometry. Nucleospin Tissue or Tissue XS kits were used for genomic DNA extraction, and quantification was performed on a Qubit 2.0 fluorometer. In this sample, this clone turned up once. What this receptor recognizes is not known. Base qualities are not recorded, but no much larger clone differs from it by a single base.

V is reduced by 0 bases and J by 3 bases, leaving a spacing of 14 bases between them. From the cysteine up to the phenylalanine, the CDR3 has a length of 17 residues. Of the read, only the CDR3 DNA is kept; its 51 bases are in frame from base 1. As encoded in the germline V gene, CDR1 is MGHRA while CDR2 is YSYEKL. The receptor's source is a woman aged 30-49 years with seronegative destructive rheumatoid arthritis. Here the chain combines TRBV4-1 and TRBJ1-4; TRBD1 is possibly the D segment (5 matching bases). Sequenced sample: CD8+ T cells from blood. This receptor has the CDR3 CASSQESLQAANEKLFF. In nucleotide form, the sequence is TGCGCCAGCAGCCAAGAATCGCTACAGGCCGCTAATGAAAAACTGTTTTTT.